This T cell receptor beta chain was identified in a study of PD-1 blockade in mismatch repair-deficient tumors. Study-level information: Patients had approximately 13 mismatch repair-deficient cancer types and were previously treated and progressing. The study, taken as a whole, reports: After pembrolizumab, tumor-resident clones rose rapidly, then generally contracted before radiologic responses.

Turning to this clone: No antigen is known for it.

Here immunoSEQ multiplex PCR was the method, and the copy in TCRdb shows in-frame clones only, minus some. The repertoire holds over 75,000 clones, with over 70% as singletons. Every patient had mismatch repair deficiency by PCR or immunohistochemistry. TCR sequencing covered a few patients who responded to pembrolizumab. V was pared by 0 bases and J by 6 bases, with 5 bases between. CDR3 length: 12 residues. Germline values: CDR1 SGHNT, CDR2 YYREEE (reference sequence). This clonotype originated in an adult with mismatch repair-deficient cancer. This specimen was peripheral blood, taken 12 weeks after starting pembrolizumab. The chain has TRBV5-4 and TRBJ2-3, with no clear D. CDR3: CASSLGADTQYF. The CDR3 bases are TGTGCCAGCAGCTTGGGGGCGGATACGCAGTATTTT.